The present entry profiles one TCR beta chain with its context. No cognate antigen has been identified for it. Within one base of it there is no much larger clone, and no base qualities were kept. One collaborating source in Seattle enrolled patients during active infection and followed them longitudinally through the course of disease. Whole blood was collected in K2EDTA tubes by collaborating institutions according to the institutions' own protocols. For TCRbeta analysis, collaborators shipped samples in one of three forms: frozen whole blood, isolated PBMCs, or DNA extracted from either of those sample types. These data originate in a study of blood T cell repertoires in COVID-19 (dated by TCRdb to between 2020 and 2021). In terms of the full investigation: The collaborator samples originated in the United States, Italy and Spain and spanned the acute and convalescent phases of COVID-19. The material from the prospective study consisted of cDNA or gDNA derived from T cells, B-cell-depleted T cells, or PBMCs. Subjects who had been exposed to COVID-19, were actively infected with it, or had recovered from it provided the deeply sampled blood TCRbeta repertoires that made up the dataset. A freely available public database, intended as a resource for researchers studying the immune response to SARS-CoV-2, is where the repertoires were released. The samples were drawn from two sources: the first 160 participants of the ongoing ImmuneRACE study, and 1,200 or so subjects contributed by 6 global collaborators. Sample metadata almost always included a de-identified subject ID, COVID-19 status, age in years and sex. HLA class I and class II types, where available, came from metadata supplied by the sample provider rather than from assay-based typing.

TCRbeta CDR3 regions were amplified from genomic DNA using the immunoSEQ Assay, a bias-controlled multiplex PCR. The study's processing was this. Within the assay, amplification of reference gene primers was used to estimate how many nucleated cells each sample contained. To quantify the absolute abundance of each unique TCRbeta CDR3 rearrangement, sequence reads were collapsed and filtered. For each sample, productive Simpson clonality was calculated as the square root of Simpson's diversity index across productive rearrangements. The table was pulled from immuneACCESS by TCRdb, which kept in-frame rearrangements only. Such tables lose some clones; where checked, under half of the loss comes from unresolved V genes, and the rest has no known cause. V and J calls plus clone size are reproduced from that table; the DNA served to infer D and trimming. The sample profile shows roughly 180,000 clones; roughly 85% of them were found once. The ten largest clones represent more than 5% of the sample.

CDR1 and CDR2 are read off the germline V gene as MNHEY and SVGAGI. V and J are truncated by 0 bases and 3 bases respectively, leaving an intervening sequence of 11 bases. The CDR3 goes from the cysteine to the phenylalanine over 15 residues. The kept DNA is CDR3 alone, 45 bases in frame from the first base. The full study reports these points: Clinical and demographic metadata were provided uncurated, with the amount varying by source and participant.

The specimen sequenced was peripheral blood. The sequence joins TRBV6-5 to TRBJ1-2; TRBD1 is a weak D gene call, 5 bases matching. The receptor comes from a woman between 45 and 65 years old with COVID-19, enrolled during active disease. The CDR3 amino acid sequence is: CASSYSSGGDYGYTF. The nucleotide sequence is given as TGTGCCAGCAGTTACTCCTCGGGAGGGGACTATGGCTACACCTTC.